The rows below give T cell receptor beta chains drawn from one sample of a study of blood T cell repertoires in COVID-19. Data came from immunoSEQ multiplex PCR; TCRdb stores just in-frame clones and leaves some out. This sample carries more than 250,000 clones, 70% to 90% of them seen once, and the ten largest clones take 6% to 7%. Sequenced: PBMCs or T cells enriched from blood (not recorded which). Receptor source: a woman aged 35 to 49 who had recovered from COVID-19. Both conserved end residues are part of each CDR3. Fields, in order: CDR3 protein, CDR3 DNA, D gene, clone size, J gene, V gene. D genes are given only for firm matches. The listing skips clone size in some rows; elsewhere it reads once, few, many or a size class.

cdr3_aa: CASSDPGHNTGELFF
cdr3_nt: TGCGCCAGCAGTGACCCGGGACACAACACCGGGGAGCTGTTTTTT
d_call: .
clone_size: once
j_call: TRBJ2-2
v_call: TRBV10-1

cdr3_aa: CASSTDRMGGAQYF
cdr3_nt: TGTGCCAGCAGCACGGACCGAATGGGGGGGGCCCAGTACTTC
d_call: TRBD2
clone_size: .
j_call: TRBJ2-5
v_call: TRBV7-2

cdr3_aa: CASSLEFWSSGSTDTQYF
cdr3_nt: TGTGCCAGCAGCTTAGAATTTTGGTCTAGCGGTAGCACAGATACGCAGTATTTT
d_call: TRBD2
clone_size: .
j_call: TRBJ2-3
v_call: TRBV7-8

cdr3_aa: CASRRNTGELFF
cdr3_nt: TGTGCCAGTAGGAGAAACACCGGGGAGCTGTTTTTT
d_call: .
clone_size: .
j_call: TRBJ2-2
v_call: TRBV19

cdr3_aa: CASSQDRESGEKLFF
cdr3_nt: TGCGCCAGCAGCCAAGATCGGGAGTCCGGTGAAAAACTGTTTTTT
d_call: .
clone_size: .
j_call: TRBJ1-4
v_call: TRBV4-3

cdr3_aa: CASSHSGRAGVGQYF
cdr3_nt: TGTGCCAGCAGTCATAGCGGGAGGGCCGGTGTGGGGCAGTACTTC
d_call: TRBD2
clone_size: .
j_call: TRBJ2-7
v_call: TRBV6-2/TRBV6-3

cdr3_aa: CASSEGRAPPHF
cdr3_nt: TGTGCCAGCAGTGAGGGCAGGGCCCCGCCGCATTTT
d_call: .
clone_size: once
j_call: TRBJ1-5
v_call: TRBV2

cdr3_aa: CASSQGDKSYEQYF
cdr3_nt: TGCGCCAGCAGCCAGGGAGACAAATCCTACGAGCAGTACTTC
d_call: .
clone_size: .
j_call: TRBJ2-7
v_call: TRBV4-3

cdr3_aa: CASRGPQGMNTEAFF
cdr3_nt: TGTGCCAGTAGGGGCCCACAGGGCATGAACACTGAAGCTTTCTTT
d_call: .
clone_size: .
j_call: TRBJ1-1
v_call: TRBV19

cdr3_aa: CASRGTGTPYGYTF
cdr3_nt: TGTGCCAGCAGAGGGACAGGGACCCCCTATGGCTACACCTTC
d_call: TRBD1
clone_size: .
j_call: TRBJ1-2
v_call: TRBV27

cdr3_aa: CASSRFAYEQYF
cdr3_nt: TGTGCCAGCAGCCGGTTTGCCTACGAGCAGTACTTC
d_call: .
clone_size: .
j_call: TRBJ2-7
v_call: TRBV7-2

cdr3_aa: CASSPVVAGDSDTQYF
cdr3_nt: TGTGCCAGCAGCCCCGTGGTAGCGGGAGACTCAGATACGCAGTATTTT
d_call: TRBD2
clone_size: .
j_call: TRBJ2-3
v_call: TRBV28

cdr3_aa: CASSHSGRDYEQYF
cdr3_nt: TGTGCCAGCAGCCATAGCGGGAGGGACTACGAGCAGTACTTC
d_call: TRBD2
clone_size: .
j_call: TRBJ2-7
v_call: TRBV2

cdr3_aa: CASSLGSGLNNSPLHF
cdr3_nt: TGTGCCAGCAGCTTAGGGTCGGGACTCAATAATTCACCCCTCCACTTT
d_call: .
clone_size: .
j_call: TRBJ1-6
v_call: TRBV7-2

cdr3_aa: CASSRGLSYGYTF
cdr3_nt: TGTGCCAGCAGCAGAGGTCTGAGCTATGGCTACACCTTC
d_call: .
clone_size: .
j_call: TRBJ1-2
v_call: TRBV21-1

cdr3_aa: CATSRILAGGPYNEQFF
cdr3_nt: TGTGCCACCAGCAGAATACTAGCGGGAGGCCCTTACAATGAGCAGTTCTTC
d_call: TRBD2
clone_size: .
j_call: TRBJ2-1
v_call: TRBV15

cdr3_aa: CASSLMGSLEETQYF
cdr3_nt: TGTGCCAGCAGCTTAATGGGTAGCCTTGAAGAGACCCAGTACTTC
d_call: .
clone_size: .
j_call: TRBJ2-5
v_call: TRBV7-3

cdr3_aa: CASSGKNRGDTQYF
cdr3_nt: TGTGCCAGCAGCGGGAAGAATCGGGGGGATACGCAGTATTTT
d_call: .
clone_size: .
j_call: TRBJ2-3
v_call: TRBV3-1/TRBV3-2

cdr3_aa: CASSTHRGPGTEAFF
cdr3_nt: TGTGCCAGTAGTACCCACAGGGGACCGGGAACTGAAGCTTTCTTT
d_call: TRBD1
clone_size: .
j_call: TRBJ1-1
v_call: TRBV19

cdr3_aa: CASSAQGDGGTEAFF
cdr3_nt: TGTGCCAGCTCCGCACAGGGAGATGGCGGCACTGAAGCTTTCTTT
d_call: .
clone_size: .
j_call: TRBJ1-1
v_call: TRBV18

cdr3_aa: CASSLGSRSLQPQHF
cdr3_nt: TGTGCCAGCAGCTTAGGTTCCAGGTCCCTTCAGCCCCAGCATTTT
d_call: .
clone_size: .
j_call: TRBJ1-5
v_call: TRBV7-2

cdr3_aa: CASSPADRAVGNTIYF
cdr3_nt: TGTGCCAGCAGCCCGGCCGACAGGGCGGTTGGAAACACCATATATTTT
d_call: TRBD1
clone_size: .
j_call: TRBJ1-3
v_call: TRBV5-5

cdr3_aa: CASREGGGNTIYF
cdr3_nt: TGTGCCAGCAGAGAGGGTGGCGGAAACACCATATATTTT
d_call: .
clone_size: .
j_call: TRBJ1-3
v_call: TRBV28

cdr3_aa: CSVEEQGGEKLFF
cdr3_nt: TGCAGCGTTGAAGAACAGGGGGGTGAAAAACTGTTTTTT
d_call: TRBD1
clone_size: .
j_call: TRBJ1-4
v_call: TRBV29-1

cdr3_aa: CAWSVQLGGEQFF
cdr3_nt: TGTGCCTGGAGTGTACAGCTCGGGGGGGAGCAGTTCTTC
d_call: TRBD2
clone_size: .
j_call: TRBJ2-1
v_call: TRBV30

cdr3_aa: CSVRNAGQGAKNIQYF
cdr3_nt: TGCAGCGTGAGGAACGCGGGACAGGGAGCCAAAAACATTCAGTACTTC
d_call: TRBD1
clone_size: .
j_call: TRBJ2-4
v_call: TRBV29-1

cdr3_aa: CASTITGGDSPLHF
cdr3_nt: TGTGCCAGTACCATAACTGGGGGCGATTCACCCCTCCACTTT
d_call: .
clone_size: .
j_call: TRBJ1-6
v_call: TRBV19

cdr3_aa: CASSLERGGQGGEKLFF
cdr3_nt: TGTGCCAGCAGCTTAGAAAGGGGGGGACAGGGTGGTGAAAAACTGTTTTTT
d_call: TRBD1
clone_size: few
j_call: TRBJ1-4
v_call: TRBV7-8

cdr3_aa: CASSGTGGAYEQYF
cdr3_nt: TGTGCCAGCAGTGGGACGGGGGGCGCCTACGAGCAGTACTTC
d_call: .
clone_size: few
j_call: TRBJ2-7
v_call: TRBV2

cdr3_aa: CASRLLATGELFF
cdr3_nt: TGTGCCAGCAGACTATTGGCGACCGGGGAGCTGTTTTTT
d_call: .
clone_size: .
j_call: TRBJ2-2
v_call: TRBV11-2

cdr3_aa: CASSIGRGRERMNTEAFF
cdr3_nt: TGTGCCAGTAGTATTGGCAGGGGGCGCGAACGTATGAACACTGAAGCTTTCTTT
d_call: TRBD1
clone_size: .
j_call: TRBJ1-1
v_call: TRBV19

cdr3_aa: CASSERQNVGNQPQHF
cdr3_nt: TGTGCCAGCAGTGAGAGACAGAACGTGGGCAATCAGCCCCAGCATTTT
d_call: .
clone_size: .
j_call: TRBJ1-5
v_call: TRBV2

cdr3_aa: CASSFGHREKLFF
cdr3_nt: TGTGCCAGCAGCTTCGGTCATCGTGAAAAACTGTTTTTT
d_call: .
clone_size: .
j_call: TRBJ1-4
v_call: TRBV11-2

cdr3_aa: CASSDFLGASGANVLTF
cdr3_nt: TGTGCCAGCAGCGATTTTTTAGGGGCTTCTGGGGCCAACGTCCTGACTTTC
d_call: .
clone_size: .
j_call: TRBJ2-6
v_call: TRBV9

cdr3_aa: CASSQEGRLSYEQYF
cdr3_nt: TGTGCCAGCAGCCAAGAGGGGCGTCTAAGCTACGAGCAGTACTTC
d_call: .
clone_size: .
j_call: TRBJ2-7
v_call: TRBV3-1/TRBV3-2

cdr3_aa: CASSLTASGYEQYF
cdr3_nt: TGTGCCAGCAGCTTAACGGCCTCGGGATACGAGCAGTACTTC
d_call: .
clone_size: .
j_call: TRBJ2-7
v_call: TRBV7-3

cdr3_aa: CASSDRRGDSPLHF
cdr3_nt: TGTGCCAGCTCAGACCGCAGGGGTGATTCACCCCTCCACTTT
d_call: .
clone_size: few
j_call: TRBJ1-6
v_call: TRBV18

cdr3_aa: CASSQNPGGPYNEQFF
cdr3_nt: TGTGCCAGCAGCCAAAATCCGGGAGGGCCCTACAATGAGCAGTTCTTC
d_call: TRBD2
clone_size: few
j_call: TRBJ2-1
v_call: TRBV4-2

cdr3_aa: CASLARTGGSYNEQFF
cdr3_nt: TGTGCCAGCCTAGCCCGGACAGGGGGCTCCTACAATGAGCAGTTCTTC
d_call: TRBD1
clone_size: .
j_call: TRBJ2-1
v_call: TRBV28

cdr3_aa: CGQGLGSPLHF
cdr3_nt: TGCGGTCAGGGCCTTGGTTCACCCCTCCACTTT
d_call: .
clone_size: .
j_call: TRBJ1-6
v_call: TRBV12-2

cdr3_aa: CASSLGAADNYGYTF
cdr3_nt: TGCGCCAGCAGCTTGGGGGCAGCCGATAACTATGGCTACACCTTC
d_call: .
clone_size: .
j_call: TRBJ1-2
v_call: TRBV5-1

cdr3_aa: CASSIQGGNEKLFF
cdr3_nt: TGTGCCAGTAGTATTCAGGGGGGTAATGAAAAACTGTTTTTT
d_call: TRBD1
clone_size: .
j_call: TRBJ1-4
v_call: TRBV19

cdr3_aa: CASSPGRFGGNTGELFF
cdr3_nt: TGTGCCAGCAGCCCGGGAAGGTTCGGGGGAAACACCGGGGAGCTGTTTTTT
d_call: .
clone_size: .
j_call: TRBJ2-2
v_call: TRBV11-3

cdr3_aa: CAISDPGQGYSHTQYF
cdr3_nt: TGTGCCATCAGTGATCCCGGACAGGGTTACTCTCATACGCAGTATTTT
d_call: TRBD1
clone_size: .
j_call: TRBJ2-3
v_call: TRBV10-3

cdr3_aa: CASSLKESSYNSPLHF
cdr3_nt: TGCGCCAGCAGCTTAAAGGAGAGCTCCTATAATTCACCCCTCCACTTT
d_call: .
clone_size: .
j_call: TRBJ1-6
v_call: TRBV5-1

cdr3_aa: CASSPDRGNYEQYF
cdr3_nt: TGTGCCAGCTCACCTGACAGGGGAAACTACGAGCAGTACTTC
d_call: TRBD1
clone_size: .
j_call: TRBJ2-7
v_call: TRBV18

cdr3_aa: CASSLLGRVGASGELFF
cdr3_nt: TGTGCCAGCAGCTTACTGGGGCGAGTAGGAGCCTCCGGGGAGCTGTTTTTT
d_call: .
clone_size: .
j_call: TRBJ2-2
v_call: TRBV7-2

cdr3_aa: CASSQAVQWQQYF
cdr3_nt: TGTGCCAGCAGCCAAGCAGTCCAGTGGCAGCAGTACTTC
d_call: .
clone_size: .
j_call: TRBJ2-7
v_call: TRBV3-1/TRBV3-2

cdr3_aa: CATGSAGIRNEQFF
cdr3_nt: TGTGCCACCGGTTCAGCGGGAATCCGCAATGAGCAGTTCTTC
d_call: TRBD2
clone_size: once
j_call: TRBJ2-1
v_call: TRBV24-1

cdr3_aa: CATSDPKLGLTDTQYF
cdr3_nt: TGTGCCACCAGTGATCCCAAACTAGGCCTCACAGATACGCAGTATTTT
d_call: .
clone_size: few
j_call: TRBJ2-3
v_call: TRBV24-1

cdr3_aa: CASSFGGLAADYNEQFF
cdr3_nt: TGTGCCAGCAGCTTTGGTGGTTTAGCGGCCGACTACAATGAGCAGTTCTTC
d_call: .
clone_size: .
j_call: TRBJ2-1
v_call: TRBV7-8

cdr3_aa: CATSDSGRTGERHEQYF
cdr3_nt: TGTGCCACCAGTGACTCCGGCCGGACAGGGGAGCGCCACGAGCAGTACTTC
d_call: TRBD1
clone_size: .
j_call: TRBJ2-7
v_call: TRBV24-1

cdr3_aa: CASSQGSTGTGNTIYF
cdr3_nt: TGTGCCAGCAGCCAAGGGTCAACAGGGACTGGAAACACCATATATTTT
d_call: .
clone_size: .
j_call: TRBJ1-3
v_call: TRBV4-2

cdr3_aa: CASSYNWGDEQFF
cdr3_nt: TGTGCCAGCAGCTACAATTGGGGCGATGAGCAGTTCTTC
d_call: .
clone_size: .
j_call: TRBJ2-1
v_call: TRBV11-3

cdr3_aa: CASSSAGTGFNPELFF
cdr3_nt: TGTGCCAGCTCCTCGGCGGGGACAGGGTTTAACCCGGAGCTGTTTTTT
d_call: TRBD1
clone_size: .
j_call: TRBJ2-2
v_call: TRBV18